Described below is a single T cell receptor beta chain sequence and its context. Its antigen is unidentified. This table comes from immunoSEQ multiplex PCR, and its TCRdb copy is limited to in-frame clones, with some not included. The sample comprises 150,000 or so clones, around 89% of which are singletons, and about 6.7% rests with the top ten. This specimen comes from a study of cytomegalovirus exposure and HLA in healthy donors. Findings of the study overall: Despite most TCR sequences being rare, some public TCRs occurred in many donors.

CDR3 length: 15 residues. Germline V lookup: CDR1 LNHDA, CDR2 SQIVND (reference sequence). V dropped 2 bases and J dropped 5; count of bases not matched to a gene: 6. The chain links TRBV19 to TRBJ2-7; the match to TRBD1 covers 10 bases. This clonotype originated in a woman aged 25 to 45 in good health and CMV-seropositive. Material: PBMCs. Here the CDR3 reads CASSITGTGDHEQYF. The CDR3 DNA is TGTGCCAGTAGTATAACCGGGACAGGGGACCACGAGCAGTACTTC.